This T cell receptor beta chain was identified during a study of shared clonotypes between healthy human individuals (dated by TCRdb to the early 2020s). Regarding the study in general: A couple of women and three men aged 18 to 49 years were included in the cohort. For each donor, CD4 naive and CD4 memory were each given three plates, CD8 naive was given two plates, and CD8 memory was given one plate. Blood TCR repertoires of about five healthy adults were deeply sequenced to estimate repertoire size and the extent of clonotype sharing between individuals. To increase sequencing depth and limit assay-specific biases, different laboratories used diverse techniques to prepare libraries and sequence TCR repertoires. Between about 0.8 and 9.5 billion PBMCs per donor were obtained by leukapheresis. Points the paper makes about the study in general: Even with the large sequencing depth, rarefaction of the sorted-subset datasets indicated that sequencing was incomplete. Across a few donors, roughly 5% of naive CD4, roughly 3.8% of naive CD8, under 2.5% of memory CD4, and approximately 0.42% of memory CD8 clonotypes were shared. Based on pairwise subsampling, the degree of clonotype sharing among donors was expected to be affected by sequencing depth. Larger estimated clonotype richness was generally found for naive subsets than for memory subsets. Sampling was limited to blood, and TCR repertoires in tissue likely differ from TCR repertoires in blood. Higher generation probabilities were observed for clonotypes shared by all four sorted-subset donors than for non-shared clonotypes. Because the study included only a small number of donors, the genetic and exposure-history diversity represented was limited.

Using the deep immunoSEQ assay, multiplex PCR amplified TCR CDR3 regions from genomic DNA. Genomic DNA extracted from each cell subset was distributed evenly over all wells of several immunoSEQ 96-well plates, and each plate served as one replicate. For sorted subsets, each replicate PCR was loaded with approximately 0.2 ug genomic DNA, equivalent to 30,000 or so T cell genomes. Purified libraries were measured with a Qubit 3.0 fluorometer, size-checked on a Bioanalyzer 2100, and measured again with the KAPA Library Quantification kit. Every immunoSEQ 96-well plate was sequenced on a dedicated single-read 150-cycle Illumina NextSeq 550 flow cell. Regarding the original processing steps: Because only junctional sequences without quality scores were contained in the immunoSEQ output, filtering matching that applied to full-length reads could not be performed. Sequences were annotated with PyIR, a Python wrapper for IgBLAST v1.9, using IMGT germline references to assign V/J genes and CDR3. Reads with weak V/J assignments (E-value above 1e-6), missing CDR3, stop codons, out-of-frame junctions, or ambiguous translated residues were removed. V3J clonotypes were defined by identical inferred V gene, J gene, and CDR3 amino acid sequence. To compute the percentage overlap between repertoires, the number of shared unique clonotypes was divided by the size of the smaller repertoire. Repertoire richness was assessed with RTK rarefaction, the Chao1 estimator, and Recon v2.1 estimates of unobserved clonotypes. OLGA was used to compute generation probabilities for all TCRbeta clonotypes that the gDNA method yielded from a few donors. TCRdb obtained this table from immuneACCESS and retained in-frame rearrangements with V and J assigned. These tables miss some clones; where compared with another copy, unresolved V genes account for less than half of the shortfall, and the remainder is unexplained. V and J calls and clone size come straight from that table; D and trimming were deduced from the DNA. This sample holds about 1.1 million clones; approximately 75% were observed only once. The ten largest account for 0.89% of the sample.

Points on this clone: Its binding antigen is unknown. Within one base of it there is no much larger clone, and no base qualities were kept.

The donors were healthy, HIV-negative adults who had no recently reported acute infections or vaccinations. Every donor was a Caucasian adult residing in Nashville, Tennessee, USA. CD4+ T cells were enriched through magnetic negative selection, after which naive cells were positively selected on CD45RA and the remaining negative fraction served as the memory subset. After blood collection by leukapheresis, PBMCs were isolated using Ficoll-Histopaque density gradient centrifugation and then cryopreserved in the vapor phase of liquid nitrogen. Purity and quantity of every magnetically sorted T cell population were checked by analytical flow cytometry. Each sorted fraction had its genomic DNA isolated and then quantified by UV absorbance on a Nanodrop 2000c. The material sequenced was memory CD4+ T cells from PBMCs. The meaning of the sample's cell subset or site label: CD45RA-negative fraction. The receptor's source is a man between 18 and 29 years old in good health. Some clones in this sample may be carry-over from other donors' samples.

At the DNA level, the sequence is TGTGCCAGCAGCCAATCAGGTGTGGGGGGTGAAGCTTTCTTT. Its translation reads: CASSQSGVGGEAFF. Here the chain combines TRBV5-4 and TRBJ1-1; the D gene is perhaps TRBD1, from 5 matching bases. According to the germline V gene (reference sequence), CDR1 reads SGHNT and CDR2 reads YYREEE. Deletion took 4 bases off V and 7 bases off J, with a span of 17 bases between the germline ends. From its cysteine to its phenylalanine, the CDR3 spans 14 amino acids. The retained sequence is limited to the CDR3, 42 bases, with the frame set at the first base.